A single sample is the source of the 25 T cell receptor beta chains below, sequenced in a study of blood T cell repertoires in COVID-19. Some clones are missing from TCRdb's copy, which holds only in-frame ones; the method was immunoSEQ multiplex PCR. The table lists some 360,000 clones, roughly 86% of them singletons. Sequenced: PBMCs or T cells enriched from blood (not recorded which). Receptors were obtained from a woman in her twenties or thirties who had been exposed to COVID-19.

The chain has TRBV6-1 and TRBJ1-1; the match to TRBD1 covers 9 bases. CDR1 is MNHNS, CDR2 SASEGT, per germline. This CDR3 is built from 17 residues. V dropped 4 bases and J dropped 4; count of bases not matched to a gene: 13. The CDR3 DNA reads as TGTGCCAGCAGTGGACCCGGGGACAGGGTTTTGGGCACTGAAGCTTTCTTT. Its translation is CASSGPGDRVLGTEAFF.

This rearrangement joins TRBV28 to TRBJ2-1, with TRBD2 identical over 11 bases. Germline loops: CDR1 MDHEN, CDR2 SYDVKM. There are 17 residues in the CDR3. V dropped 4 bases and J dropped 1; count of bases not matched to a gene: 6. CDR3 nucleotides: TGTGCCAGCAGTTCTCTAGCGGGAGGCCTTTCCTACAATGAGCAGTTCTTC. It specifies CASSSLAGGLSYNEQFF.

The chain uses TRBV7-6 and TRBJ2-7; 7 bases are shared with TRBD2. Germline CDR1 is SGHVS and CDR2 is FNYEAQ. The CDR3 is made up of 16 amino acids. The ends lost 6 bases at V and 4 bases at J; junction bases unmatched: 15. The CDR3 sequence: CASSPQIAGRGYEQYF. Here the CDR3 DNA reads TGTGCCAGCAGTCCACAAATAGCGGGCCGGGGGTACGAGCAGTACTTC.

The genes are TRBV3-1 (or the pseudogene TRBV3-2) and TRBJ1-4, with TRBD1 matching 7 bases. The CDR3 totals 13 residues. V dropped 5 bases and J dropped 10; count of bases not matched to a gene: 7. Germline values: CDR1 LGHDT, CDR2 YNNKEL (reference sequence). CDR3 in DNA: TGTGCCAGCAGCGTCAGGGGGGAAGGAAAACTGTTTTTT. Its translation: CASSVRGEGKLFF.

The genes are TRBV11-3 and TRBJ2-1; tentative D call: TRBD2 (6 bases). CDR3 length: 13 residues. Germline CDR1 is SGHNT and CDR2 is YENEEA. V gave up 1 base and J gave up 9 bases, with 10 bases separating them. The CDR3 region is CASSLVPGLEQFF. CDR3 coding DNA: TGTGCCAGCAGCTTAGTTCCGGGACTTGAGCAGTTCTTC.

This chain links TRBV7-2 with TRBJ2-1; 8 bases are shared with TRBD1. CDR1 SGHTA and CDR2 FQGNSA come from the germline V gene. The CDR3 has 15 amino acids. V lost 5 bases and J lost 4; bases outside the gene matches: 7. The CDR3 DNA follows: TGTGCCAGCAGCCATGGACAGGGTTTATACAATGAGCAGTTCTTC. This translates into CASSHGQGLYNEQFF.

V gene TRBV10-3 combines with J gene TRBJ2-5; D possibly corresponds to TRBD1 (6 bases). Germline loops: CDR1 ENHRY, CDR2 SYGVKD. Trimming shortened V by 4 bases and J by 5 bases, and 11 bases separated the two germline ends. This CDR3 is 13 amino acids long. The CDR3 DNA is TGTGCCATCAGTGCAGGGGAAGGGGAGACCCAGTACTTC. Translation: CAISAGEGETQYF.

CDR3 DNA sequence: TGTGCCAGCAGCCCGACCCAGACAGGCAACTATGGCTACACCTTC. Translated, it gives CASSPTQTGNYGYTF. The gene calls are TRBV7-9 and TRBJ1-2; possible D gene TRBD1, 6 bases. The ends were cut back, 5 bases at V and 2 bases at J, with 15 bases in the middle. The CDR3 totals 15 residues. Germline V lookup: CDR1 SEHNR, CDR2 FQNEAQ (reference sequence).

This chain connects TRBV28 to TRBJ2-3, with TRBD1 matching over 9 bases. CDR1 MDHEN and CDR2 SYDVKM come from the germline V gene. The CDR3 extends over 14 amino acids. The trim removed 2 bases at V and 6 bases at J, leaving 3 bases unmatched. This chain's CDR3 is CASSLRDRADTQYF. DNA of the CDR3: TGTGCCAGCAGTTTACGGGACAGGGCTGATACGCAGTATTTT.

The chain recombines TRBV6-1 with TRBJ2-3; tentative D call: TRBD1 (5 bases). V dropped 0 bases and J dropped 4 bases, with 23 bases sitting between them. Germline V gene data show CDR1 as MNHNS and CDR2 as SASEGT. The CDR3 totals 19 residues. The CDR3 here is CASSEAIRIRVGFPDTQYF. The CDR3 DNA is TGTGCCAGCAGTGAAGCAATTAGAATCAGGGTGGGGTTTCCAGATACGCAGTATTTT.

This chain links TRBV5-1 with TRBJ2-1; 8 nucleotides agree with TRBD2. Trimming took 3 bases from V and 7 from J; bases not matched to a gene: 3. The CDR3 extends over 13 amino acids. In germline, CDR1 is SGHRS, CDR2 YFSETQ. CDR3 residues: CASSYASGNEQFF. The DNA for the CDR3 is TGCGCCAGCAGCTATGCTAGCGGGAATGAGCAGTTCTTC.

This chain connects TRBV5-5 to TRBJ2-7, with TRBD1 matching 8 bases. CDR3 length: 14 residues. With V trimmed by 4 bases and J by 6 bases, 9 bases remained unmatched. Per germline, CDR1 SGHKS and CDR2 YYEKEE (reference sequence). The CDR3 region has the DNA TGTGCCAGCAGCACGCGGACAGGGAACGTCGAGCAGTACTTC. Protein: CASSTRTGNVEQYF.

This chain joins TRBV5-8 and TRBJ1-1, with 7 bases that match TRBD1. This CDR3 has 13 amino acids. Germline V gene data show CDR1 as SGHTS and CDR2 as YDEGEE. V lost 4 bases and J lost 0; bases outside the gene matches: 0. As DNA, the CDR3 is TGTGCCAGCAGCGACAGGGTGAACACTGAAGCTTTCTTT. Protein sequence: CASSDRVNTEAFF.

V and J are TRBV5-1 and TRBJ1-3; D ambiguous. This CDR3 is 15 amino acids long. Per the germline V gene, CDR1 is SGHRS and CDR2 is YFSETQ. V was cut by 4 bases and J by 4 bases, with 15 bases left in between. Here the CDR3 DNA reads TGCGCCAGCAGCCCCGCAACTACTATGGGAAACACCATATATTTT. It encodes CASSPATTMGNTIYF.

The gene calls are TRBV7-8 and TRBJ2-3, with TRBD2 matching 9 bases. The CDR3 covers 15 residues. Germline V gene data show CDR1 as SGHVS and CDR2 as FQNEAQ. With V trimmed by 5 bases and J by 5 bases, 8 bases remained unmatched. CDR3 loop: CASSRSGSGRDTQYF. In DNA, the CDR3 is TGTGCCAGCAGCCGTAGCGGGAGCGGGAGAGATACGCAGTATTTT.

The V call is TRBV5-6, the J call TRBJ1-2; 9 bases align to TRBD1. The CDR3 is made up of 15 amino acids. The V segment lost 5 bases and the J segment 2 bases; nucleotides outside the gene matches: 7. Germline CDR1 and CDR2: SGHDT and YYEEEE. CDR3 in DNA: TGTGCCAGCAGTTATACCGGGACAGGGAACTATGGCTACACCTTC. Its translation is CASSYTGTGNYGYTF.

The gene calls are TRBV5-1 and TRBJ1-5; TRBD1 aligns across 7 bases. The germline CDR1 and CDR2 sequences are SGHRS and YFSETQ. V lost 1 base, J lost 4 bases, and 5 bases stayed unmatched. The CDR3 length is 15 residues. CDR3 residues: CASSLRQGDNQPQHF. The CDR3 DNA follows: TGCGCCAGCAGCTTGAGACAGGGCGATAATCAGCCCCAGCATTTT.

The V and J genes are TRBV3-1 (or the pseudogene TRBV3-2) and TRBJ1-4; 10 nucleotides align to TRBD1. The length of the CDR3 is 15 residues. V was pared by 0 bases and J by 7 bases, with 2 bases of the junction left unmatched. The germline V gene encodes CDR1 LGHDT and CDR2 YNNKEL (reference sequence). CDR3 residues: CASSQDDRGREKLFF. The CDR3 nucleotides read TGTGCCAGCAGCCAAGACGACAGGGGGCGTGAAAAACTGTTTTTT.

This clone was seen a single time. The chain couples TRBV28 to TRBJ2-7; TRBD2 might be the D (6 bases). There are 13 residues in the CDR3. CDR1 is MDHEN and CDR2 is SYDVKM in the germline V gene. V lost 7 bases and J lost 4, with 14 bases in between. CDR3 bases: TGTGCCAGCAACGACCCCCGGGGGTACGAGCAGTACTTC. Translated: CASNDPRGYEQYF.

In DNA, the CDR3 is TGTGCCAGCAGCTTGGCCGAGGGGGCGACTGGAAACACCATATATTTT. Translation: CASSLAEGATGNTIYF. The V call is TRBV5-5, the J call TRBJ1-3, with 7 bases matching TRBD1. V was pared by 0 bases and J by 2 bases, with 5 bases of the junction left unmatched. The CDR3 sequence is 16 residues long. Germline CDR1 is SGHKS and CDR2 is YYEKEE (reference sequence).

The CDR3 is CASSLYREGTEAFF. The CDR3 DNA reads TGTGCCAGCAGTTTATACCGTGAGGGTACTGAAGCTTTCTTT. The V call is TRBV27, the J call TRBJ1-1; no clear D. The CDR3 sequence is 14 residues long. CDR1 is MNHEY, CDR2 SMNVEV, per germline (reference sequence). V was shortened by 1 base and J by 5 bases, with 11 bases between the two germline ends.

The chain links TRBV18 to TRBJ2-2, with D tentatively TRBD1 (6 bases). Germline V gene sequence: CDR1 KGHSH, CDR2 LQKENI. This CDR3 contains 14 residues. V was shortened by 4 bases and J by 3 bases, with 9 bases between the two germline ends. The CDR3 sequence is CASSLRTDTGELFF. In nucleotides, the CDR3 is TGTGCCAGCTCACTTAGGACAGACACCGGGGAGCTGTTTTTT.

The chain recombines TRBV11-2 with TRBJ2-7; 7 bases are shared with TRBD2. The CDR3 has 15 amino acids. V was clipped by 1 base and J by 1 base; unmatched bases: 4. From germline, CDR1 is SGHAT and CDR2 FQNNGV. CDR3 loop: CASSLGASGSYEQYF. The CDR3 DNA follows: TGTGCCAGCAGCTTAGGGGCTAGCGGTTCCTACGAGCAGTACTTC. Full variable domain (missing parts from reference TRBV11-2 and TRBJ2-7): EAGVAQSPRYKIIEKRQSVAFWCNPISGHATLYWYQQILGQGPKLLIQFQNNGVVDDSQLPKDRFSAERLKGVDSTLKIQPAKLEDSAVYLCASSLGASGSYEQYFGPGTRLTVT.

The rearrangement joins TRBV12-5 to TRBJ1-5, with D maybe TRBD1 (5 bases). Trimming cost V 4 bases and J 2 bases, with 12 bases left between them. The CDR3 sequence is 15 residues long. The germline V gene encodes CDR1 LGHNT and CDR2 FRNRAP. CDR3: CASGSLGAGNQPQHF. The CDR3 DNA reads TGTGCTAGTGGTTCTTTAGGGGCGGGCAATCAGCCCCAGCATTTT.

V gene TRBV7-8 combines with J gene TRBJ2-7, with 10 nucleotides matching TRBD1. Per germline, CDR1 SGHVS and CDR2 FQNEAQ. V dropped 0 bases and J dropped 2; count of bases not matched to a gene: 1. The CDR3 is 15 amino acids. The CDR3: CASSLAGTGAYEQYF. The CDR3 DNA reads as TGTGCCAGCAGCTTAGCCGGGACAGGGGCCTACGAGCAGTACTTC.